The clone carrying this T cell receptor beta chain has ten or more counts. Antigen unknown. 5'-RACE, quantitative and with molecular barcodes, yielded the TCR beta libraries. TCRdb called the 5' RACE reads again in MiXCR, with one record for every CDR3 protein. The sample has some 220,000 distinct CDR3 sequences, under 12% seen once; the top ten hold 2.5% to 3%. This entry comes from a study of CD8 T cells in ankylosing spondylitis. Regarding the study as a whole: Characteristic of ankylosing spondylitis blood, it appeared, was a TCR beta motif comprising 7 to 9 highly homologous variants. Clones linked to disease, bearing a CD8+ phenotype, were relatively rare in peripheral blood. Significant enrichment of disease-linked clones was reportedly seen in matched ankylosing spondylitis synovial fluid.

The sequencing input was blood, either unsorted or a sorted T cell fraction (not recorded which). This receptor was obtained from a male donor with ankylosing spondylitis or in good health (not recorded which).

CDR3 DNA: TGCGCCAGCAGCGCTCCGGGAAGGGATCCCAAACGAACCCAGTACTTC. Translation: CASSAPGRDPKRTQYF. V usage is TRBV4-1 and J usage is TRBJ2-5; D possibly corresponds to TRBD2 (5 bases). This CDR3 spans 16 amino acids. Trimming removed 5 bases from V and 8 bases from J, with 24 bases in between. The germline V gene encodes CDR1 MGHRA and CDR2 YSYEKL.